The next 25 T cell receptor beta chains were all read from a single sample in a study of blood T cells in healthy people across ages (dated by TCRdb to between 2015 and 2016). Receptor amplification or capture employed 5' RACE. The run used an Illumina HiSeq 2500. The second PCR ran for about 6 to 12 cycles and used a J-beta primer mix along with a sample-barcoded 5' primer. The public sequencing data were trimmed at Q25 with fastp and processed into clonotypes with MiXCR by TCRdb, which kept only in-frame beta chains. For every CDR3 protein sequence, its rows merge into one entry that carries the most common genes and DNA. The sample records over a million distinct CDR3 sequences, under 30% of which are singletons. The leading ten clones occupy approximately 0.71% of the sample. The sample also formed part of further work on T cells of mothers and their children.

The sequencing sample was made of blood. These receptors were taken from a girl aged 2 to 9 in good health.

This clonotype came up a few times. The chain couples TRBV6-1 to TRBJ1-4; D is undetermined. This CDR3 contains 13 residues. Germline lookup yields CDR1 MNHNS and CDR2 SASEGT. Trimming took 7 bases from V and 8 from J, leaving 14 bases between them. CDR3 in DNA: TGTGCCAGCATACCGCCAATCGGGGAAAAACTGTTTTTT. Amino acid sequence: CASIPPIGEKLFF.

The CDR3 coding sequence is TGTGCCATCAGTGTTCATCGAGTAGGGTCGGACTACGAGCAGTACTTC. Its translation is CAISVHRVGSDYEQYF. V usage is TRBV10-3 and J usage is TRBJ2-7, with unresolved D. The CDR3 loop spans 16 amino acids. V gave up 4 bases and J gave up 3 bases, with 19 bases separating them. Germline loops: CDR1 ENHRY, CDR2 SYGVKD.

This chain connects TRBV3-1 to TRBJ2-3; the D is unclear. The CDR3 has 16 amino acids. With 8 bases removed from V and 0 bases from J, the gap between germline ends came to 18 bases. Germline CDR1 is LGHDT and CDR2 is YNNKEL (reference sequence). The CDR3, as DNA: TGTGCCAGCGAACAATCCTGGGGTGCAAGCACAGATACGCAGTATTTT. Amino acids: CASEQSWGASTDTQYF.

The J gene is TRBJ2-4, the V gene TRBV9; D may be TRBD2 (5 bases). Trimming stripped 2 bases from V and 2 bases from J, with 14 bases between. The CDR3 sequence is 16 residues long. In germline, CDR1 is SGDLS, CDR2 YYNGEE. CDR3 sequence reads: CASSVDGLATKNIQYF. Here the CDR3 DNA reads TGTGCCAGCAGCGTGGATGGACTCGCCACCAAAAACATTCAGTACTTC.

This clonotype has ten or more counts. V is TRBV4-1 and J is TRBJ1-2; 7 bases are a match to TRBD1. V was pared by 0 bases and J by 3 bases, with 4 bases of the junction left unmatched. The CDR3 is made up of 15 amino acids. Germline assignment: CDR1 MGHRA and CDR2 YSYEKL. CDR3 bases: TGCGCCAGCAGCCAAGACGACAGGGAACACTATGGCTACACCTTC. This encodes CASSQDDREHYGYTF.

The CDR3, as DNA: TGCAGCGTTGGCGGGGGGGGGGATGAAAAACTGTTTTTT. This sequence encodes CSVGGGGDEKLFF. This chain links TRBV29-1 with TRBJ1-4, with a weak D call TRBD1 (5 bases). This CDR3 is 13 amino acids long. The V gene's germline CDR1 is SQVTM and CDR2 ANQGSEA. Deletions cut 4 bases from V and 6 bases from J, with 12 bases between.

As DNA, the CDR3 is TGTGCCAGCAGTTACTCGATTGTTGGGACAGCACTGAACACTGAAGCTTTCTTT. Its translation is CASSYSIVGTALNTEAFF. This rearrangement joins TRBV6-5 to TRBJ1-1, with 7 bases identical to TRBD1. The length of the CDR3 is 18 residues. Germline V gives CDR1 MNHEY, CDR2 SVGAGI. After removal of 0 bases from V and 0 bases from J, the junction contained 10 bases not matched to a gene.

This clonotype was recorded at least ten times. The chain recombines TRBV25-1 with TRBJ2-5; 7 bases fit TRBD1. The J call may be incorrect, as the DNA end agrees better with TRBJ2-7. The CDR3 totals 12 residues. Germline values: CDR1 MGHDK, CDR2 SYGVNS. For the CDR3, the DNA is TGTGCCAGCAGTGCGACAGGGTACGAGCAGTACTTC. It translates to CASSATGYEQYF.

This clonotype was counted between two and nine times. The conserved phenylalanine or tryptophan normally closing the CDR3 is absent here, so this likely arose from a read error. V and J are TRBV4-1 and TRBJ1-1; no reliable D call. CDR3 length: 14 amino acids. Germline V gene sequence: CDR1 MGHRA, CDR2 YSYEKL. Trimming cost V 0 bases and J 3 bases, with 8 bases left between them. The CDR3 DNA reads TGCGCCAGCAGCCAAGACGGCGATTACACTGAAGCTTTCCTT. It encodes CASSQDGDYTEAFL.

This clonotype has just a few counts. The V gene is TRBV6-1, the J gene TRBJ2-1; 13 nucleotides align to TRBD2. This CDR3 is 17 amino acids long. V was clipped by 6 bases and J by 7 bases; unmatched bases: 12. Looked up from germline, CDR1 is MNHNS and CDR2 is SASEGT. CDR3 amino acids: CASSLLAGGGLGNEQFF. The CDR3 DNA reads TGTGCCAGCAGCCTACTAGCGGGAGGGGGTCTGGGTAATGAGCAGTTCTTC.

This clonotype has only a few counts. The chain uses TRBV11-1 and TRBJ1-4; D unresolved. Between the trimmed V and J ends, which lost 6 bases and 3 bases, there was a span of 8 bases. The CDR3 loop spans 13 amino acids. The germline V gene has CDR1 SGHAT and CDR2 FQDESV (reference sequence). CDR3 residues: CASSIQANEKLFF. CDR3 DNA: TGTGCCAGCAGTATCCAGGCTAATGAAAAACTGTTTTTT.

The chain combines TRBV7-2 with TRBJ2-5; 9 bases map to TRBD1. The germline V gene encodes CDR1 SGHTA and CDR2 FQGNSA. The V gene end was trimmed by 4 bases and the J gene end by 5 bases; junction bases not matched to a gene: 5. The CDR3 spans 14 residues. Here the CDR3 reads CASSYLQGAETQYF. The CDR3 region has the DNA TGTGCCAGCAGCTACCTACAGGGGGCGGAGACCCAGTACTTC.

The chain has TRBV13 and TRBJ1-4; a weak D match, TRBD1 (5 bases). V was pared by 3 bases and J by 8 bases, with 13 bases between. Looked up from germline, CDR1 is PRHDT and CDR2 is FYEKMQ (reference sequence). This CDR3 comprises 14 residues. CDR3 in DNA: TGTGCCAGCAGCTTCCCCGGGACGAGGGAAAAACTGTTTTTT. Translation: CASSFPGTREKLFF.

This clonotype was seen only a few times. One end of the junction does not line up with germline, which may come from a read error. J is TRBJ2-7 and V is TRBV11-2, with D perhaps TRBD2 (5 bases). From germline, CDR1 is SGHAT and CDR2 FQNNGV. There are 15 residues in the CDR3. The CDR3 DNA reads TGTGCCAGCAGCTTGGTCGCTTCCGGGGATTACGAACAGTACTTC. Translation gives CASSLVASGDYEQYF.

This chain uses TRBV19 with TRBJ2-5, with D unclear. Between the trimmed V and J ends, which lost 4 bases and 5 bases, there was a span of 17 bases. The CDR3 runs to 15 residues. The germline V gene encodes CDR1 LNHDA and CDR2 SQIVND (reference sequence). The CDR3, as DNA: TGTGCCAGTAGTACTCTAAGGGAAATTGGGGAGACCCAGTACTTC. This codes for CASSTLREIGETQYF.

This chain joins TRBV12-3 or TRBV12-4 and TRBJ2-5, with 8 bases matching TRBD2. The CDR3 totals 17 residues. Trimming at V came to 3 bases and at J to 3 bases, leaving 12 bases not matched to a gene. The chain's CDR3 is CASSFVSDREGKETQYF. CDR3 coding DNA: TGTGCCAGCAGTTTCGTGTCAGACCGGGAGGGAAAAGAGACCCAGTACTTC.

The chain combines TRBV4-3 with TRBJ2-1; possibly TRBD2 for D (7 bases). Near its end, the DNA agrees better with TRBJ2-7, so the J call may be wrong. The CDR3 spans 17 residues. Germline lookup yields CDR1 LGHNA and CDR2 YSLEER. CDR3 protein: CASSQDRGALGLYEQYF. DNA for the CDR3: TGCGCCAGCAGCCAAGATCGGGGGGCCCTGGGGCTCTACGAGCAGTACTTC.

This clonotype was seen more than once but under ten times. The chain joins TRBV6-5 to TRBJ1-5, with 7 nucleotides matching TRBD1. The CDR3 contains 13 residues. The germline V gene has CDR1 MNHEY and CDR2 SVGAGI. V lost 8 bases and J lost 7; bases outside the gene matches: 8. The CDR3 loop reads CASQNRGEQPQHF. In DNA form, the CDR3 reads TGTGCCAGCCAGAACAGGGGAGAACAGCCCCAGCATTTT.

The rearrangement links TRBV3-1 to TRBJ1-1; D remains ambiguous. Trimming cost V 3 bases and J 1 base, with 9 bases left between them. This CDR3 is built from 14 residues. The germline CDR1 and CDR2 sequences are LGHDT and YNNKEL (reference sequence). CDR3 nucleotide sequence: TGTGCCAGCAGCCATGGACTAGGGAACACTGAAGCTTTCTTT. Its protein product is CASSHGLGNTEAFF.

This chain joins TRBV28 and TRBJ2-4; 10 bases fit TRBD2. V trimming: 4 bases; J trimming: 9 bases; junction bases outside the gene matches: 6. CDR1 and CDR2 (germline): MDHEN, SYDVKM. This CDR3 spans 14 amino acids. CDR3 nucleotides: TGTGCCAGCAGTTCATGGACTAGCGGTATCATTCAGTACTTC. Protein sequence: CASSSWTSGIIQYF.

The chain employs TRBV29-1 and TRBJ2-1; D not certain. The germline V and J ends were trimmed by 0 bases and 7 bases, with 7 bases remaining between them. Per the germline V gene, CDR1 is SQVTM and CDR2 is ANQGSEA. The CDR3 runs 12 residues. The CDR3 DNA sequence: TGCAGCGTTGAAGATTGGGGAAATGAGCAGTTCTTC. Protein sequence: CSVEDWGNEQFF.

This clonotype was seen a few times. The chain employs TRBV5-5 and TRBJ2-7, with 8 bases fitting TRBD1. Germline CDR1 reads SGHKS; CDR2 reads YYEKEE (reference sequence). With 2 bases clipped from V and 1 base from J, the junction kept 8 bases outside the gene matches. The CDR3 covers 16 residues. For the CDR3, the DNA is TGTGCCAGCAGCTTTGTTCTACAGGGGGTTTCCTACGAGCAGTACTTC. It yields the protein CASSFVLQGVSYEQYF.

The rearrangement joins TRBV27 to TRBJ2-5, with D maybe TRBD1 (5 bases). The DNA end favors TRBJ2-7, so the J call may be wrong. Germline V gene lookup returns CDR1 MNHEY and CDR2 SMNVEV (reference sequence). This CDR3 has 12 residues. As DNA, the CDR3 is TGTGCCAGCAGTAATAGGGGTTCCGAGCAGTACTTC. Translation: CASSNRGSEQYF.

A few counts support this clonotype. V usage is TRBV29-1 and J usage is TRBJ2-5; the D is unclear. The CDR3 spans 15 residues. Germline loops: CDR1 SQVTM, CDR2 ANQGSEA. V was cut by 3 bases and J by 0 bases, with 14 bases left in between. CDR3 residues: CSVEFWGWHQETQYF. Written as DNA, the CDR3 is TGCAGCGTTGAGTTTTGGGGATGGCACCAAGAGACCCAGTACTTC.

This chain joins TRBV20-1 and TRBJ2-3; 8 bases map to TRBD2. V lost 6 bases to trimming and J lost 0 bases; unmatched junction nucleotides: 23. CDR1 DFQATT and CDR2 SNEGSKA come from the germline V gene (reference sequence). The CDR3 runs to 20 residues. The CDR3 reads CSAHPTEAGANKKSTDTQYF. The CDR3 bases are TGCAGTGCCCACCCCACCGAAGCGGGGGCTAACAAGAAGAGCACAGATACGCAGTATTTT.